A selection of T cell receptor beta chains follows, all from one sample in a study of neurological immune-mediated disorders. MiXCR was run by TCRdb on the 5' RACE reads, yielding one entry per CDR3 protein. The sample consists of 50,000 or so distinct CDR3 sequences, 3% to 4.5% of them appearing once. The specimen was PBMCs. The source is a man younger than 40 with multiple sclerosis. CDR3s include the opening cysteine and the closing phenylalanine or tryptophan. The D gene is left open where the match is weak. Clone size, where shown, is once, few, many, or a class for clones that have expanded.

clone size: many
D gene: TRBD1
V gene: TRBV20-1
J gene: TRBJ1-2
CDR3 protein: CSARVTDRGQGYTF
CDR3 DNA: TGCAGTGCTAGAGTAACTGACAGGGGGCAAGGCTACACCTTC

clone size: many
D gene: -
V gene: TRBV10-3
J gene: TRBJ2-3
CDR3 protein: CAISESGAQTGDTQYF
CDR3 DNA: TGTGCCATCAGTGAGTCGGGCGCCCAGACTGGAGATACGCAGTATTTT

clone size: many
D gene: -
V gene: TRBV20-1
J gene: TRBJ2-1
CDR3 protein: CSGNSLIGDEQFF
CDR3 DNA: TGCAGTGGGAACTCCCTCATAGGCGATGAGCAGTTCTTC

clone size: -
D gene: -
V gene: TRBV20-1
J gene: TRBJ2-7
CDR3 protein: CSARHGYEQYF
CDR3 DNA: TGCAGTGCTAGACACGGTTACGAGCAGTACTTC

clone size: many
D gene: -
V gene: TRBV10-1
J gene: TRBJ2-3
CDR3 protein: CASSGGSDTQYF
CDR3 DNA: TGCGCCAGCAGTGGGGGGTCAGATACGCAGTATTTT

clone size: many
D gene: TRBD2
V gene: TRBV20-1
J gene: TRBJ2-1
CDR3 protein: CSALSGGGSYNEQFF
CDR3 DNA: TGCAGTGCCCTGAGCGGGGGGGGCTCCTACAATGAGCAGTTCTTC

clone size: many
D gene: -
V gene: TRBV20-1
J gene: TRBJ2-7
CDR3 protein: CSASTPGPWNEQYF
CDR3 DNA: TGCAGTGCTAGCACGCCCGGACCCTGGAACGAGCAGTACTTC

clone size: many
D gene: TRBD1
V gene: TRBV28
J gene: TRBJ2-7
CDR3 protein: CASIKDRGRRVQYF
CDR3 DNA: TGTGCCAGCATCAAAGACAGGGGGCGTCGTGTGCAGTACTTC

clone size: many
D gene: TRBD1
V gene: TRBV12-3/TRBV12-4
J gene: TRBJ2-7
CDR3 protein: CASSSDRRPQYF
CDR3 DNA: TGTGCCAGCAGTTCGGACAGGCGCCCACAGTACTTC

clone size: many
D gene: TRBD1
V gene: TRBV5-1
J gene: TRBJ1-1
CDR3 protein: CASSGGDGQGFVRNTEAFF
CDR3 DNA: TGCGCCAGCAGCGGCGGAGATGGACAGGGATTTGTTAGGAACACTGAAGCTTTCTTT

clone size: -
D gene: TRBD1
V gene: TRBV18
J gene: TRBJ2-5
CDR3 protein: CASSPPIGTGEETQYF
CDR3 DNA: TGTGCCAGCTCCCCGCCTATCGGGACAGGGGAAGAGACCCAGTACTTC

clone size: many
D gene: TRBD1
V gene: TRBV7-9
J gene: TRBJ1-2
CDR3 protein: CASSSGTGGYGYTF
CDR3 DNA: TGTGCCAGCAGCTCCGGGACAGGGGGGTATGGCTACACCTTC

clone size: many
D gene: -
V gene: TRBV5-1
J gene: TRBJ2-5
CDR3 protein: CASSLDPGSGETQYF
CDR3 DNA: TGCGCCAGCAGCTTGGACCCGGGGAGCGGGGAGACCCAGTACTTC

clone size: many
D gene: TRBD1
V gene: TRBV30
J gene: TRBJ1-4
CDR3 protein: CAWRDGTGGEKLFF
CDR3 DNA: TGTGCCTGGAGGGATGGGACAGGGGGAGAGAAACTGTTTTTT

clone size: many
D gene: -
V gene: TRBV27
J gene: TRBJ2-3
CDR3 protein: CASSPRISGTDTQYF
CDR3 DNA: TGTGCCAGCAGTCCTAGGATATCCGGCACAGATACGCAGTATTTT

clone size: many
D gene: -
V gene: TRBV5-6
J gene: TRBJ2-7
CDR3 protein: CASSSGVYHEQYF
CDR3 DNA: TGTGCCAGCAGCTCAGGGGTCTACCACGAGCAGTACTTC